A selection of T cell receptor beta chains follows, all from one sample in a study of blood T cell repertoires in COVID-19. The method was immunoSEQ multiplex PCR; TCRdb's version includes in-frame clones alone and lacks a portion of them. The sample has some 240,000 clones, 80% seen once. Sequencing was done on a sample of peripheral blood. The origin of the receptors is a human donor in a cohort sampled during active COVID-19. The CDR3 runs from the conserved cysteine through the conserved F or W. Each record gives: J gene, D gene, clone size, V gene, CDR3 DNA, CDR3 protein. The D gene is left open where the match is weak. Rows may omit the clone size; those that give it use once, few, many or a size class.

j_call: TRBJ1-3; d_call: NA; clone_size: few; v_call: TRBV27; cdr3_nt: TGTGCCAGCAGTGACAGGAGCTCTGGAAACACCATATATTTT; cdr3_aa: CASSDRSSGNTIYF
j_call: TRBJ2-2; d_call: NA; clone_size: NA; v_call: TRBV10-3; cdr3_nt: TGTGCCATCAGTGAGTCGGGGACACCAAACACCGGGGAGCTGTTTTTT; cdr3_aa: CAISESGTPNTGELFF
j_call: TRBJ2-5; d_call: NA; clone_size: NA; v_call: TRBV11-2; cdr3_nt: TGTGCCAGCAGCTTATGGGCGGACAGTCTCGCGGAGACCCAGTACTTC; cdr3_aa: CASSLWADSLAETQYF
j_call: TRBJ2-5; d_call: NA; clone_size: NA; v_call: TRBV24-1; cdr3_nt: TGTGCCACCAGTGACCCCCAAACCACGACAGGCGAGACCCAGTACTTC; cdr3_aa: CATSDPQTTTGETQYF
j_call: TRBJ1-6; d_call: NA; clone_size: NA; v_call: TRBV5-4; cdr3_nt: TGTGCCAGCAGCCCCTCGGGGTCTACGAATTCACCCCTCCACTTT; cdr3_aa: CASSPSGSTNSPLHF
j_call: TRBJ1-5; d_call: NA; clone_size: NA; v_call: TRBV27; cdr3_nt: TGTGCCAGCTTTTCCCTAACTCGAACTAGCAATCAGCCCCAGCATTTT; cdr3_aa: CASFSLTRTSNQPQHF
j_call: TRBJ1-4; d_call: NA; clone_size: NA; v_call: TRBV5-6; cdr3_nt: TGTGCCAGCAGCCCGCCGCCTCCTAGCGAAAAACTGTTTTTT; cdr3_aa: CASSPPPPSEKLFF
j_call: TRBJ2-7; d_call: TRBD2; clone_size: NA; v_call: TRBV7-9; cdr3_nt: TGTGCCAGCAGCTCTCCGGGGGGGTTTGACTACGAGCAGTACTTC; cdr3_aa: CASSSPGGFDYEQYF
j_call: TRBJ1-1; d_call: NA; clone_size: NA; v_call: TRBV13; cdr3_nt: TGTGCCAGCAACATAAGGAACACTGAAGCTTTCTTT; cdr3_aa: CASNIRNTEAFF
j_call: TRBJ2-1; d_call: NA; clone_size: NA; v_call: TRBV27; cdr3_nt: TGTGCCAGCAGTTTATTCCCCTGGGCTGGACAGCGGGACCAATCCAATGAGCAGTTCTTC; cdr3_aa: CASSLFPWAGQRDQSNEQFF
j_call: TRBJ1-5; d_call: NA; clone_size: NA; v_call: TRBV6-5; cdr3_nt: TGTGCCAGCAGTAAGGACCGGGACTCCCCTAGATCCCAGCATTTT; cdr3_aa: CASSKDRDSPRSQHF
j_call: TRBJ2-7; d_call: TRBD1; clone_size: NA; v_call: TRBV3-1/TRBV3-2; cdr3_nt: TGTGCCAGCAGCCAAGGACAGGGGGGCTCCTACGAGCAGTACTTC; cdr3_aa: CASSQGQGGSYEQYF
j_call: TRBJ1-1; d_call: TRBD1; clone_size: NA; v_call: TRBV11-2; cdr3_nt: TGTGCCAGCAGCTCAGGACAGGGGGAGATAACTGAAGCTTTCTTT; cdr3_aa: CASSSGQGEITEAFF
j_call: TRBJ2-3; d_call: NA; clone_size: once; v_call: TRBV7-2; cdr3_nt: TGTGCCAGCAGCTCTGTGGGCACAAGCACAGATACGCAGTATTTT; cdr3_aa: CASSSVGTSTDTQYF
j_call: TRBJ2-7; d_call: TRBD1; clone_size: once; v_call: TRBV24-1; cdr3_nt: TGTGCCACCAGGATGACAGGGGGCCAAACCTACGAGCAGTACTTC; cdr3_aa: CATRMTGGQTYEQYF
j_call: TRBJ2-5; d_call: NA; clone_size: once; v_call: TRBV3-1/TRBV3-2; cdr3_nt: TGTGCCAGCAGCCAAGATCCTGACAGCCCCCAAGAGACCCAGTACTTC; cdr3_aa: CASSQDPDSPQETQYF